The 32 T cell receptor beta chains reported below all come from one sample, sequenced in a study of shared clonotypes between healthy human individuals. TCRdb's copy holds only in-frame clones and misses some; the assay was immunoSEQ multiplex PCR. The sample carries some 2.3 million clones, over 90% recorded once. The specimen sequenced was naive CD4+ T cells from PBMCs. The subset here: CD45RA+ positively selected. The receptor set was obtained from a young man in good health. Some clones in this sample may be carry-over from other donors' samples.

This chain's CDR3 is CASSDSATNEKLFF. The CDR3 bases are TGTGCCAGCTCAGACAGTGCAACTAATGAAAAACTGTTTTTT. The V and J genes are TRBV18 and TRBJ1-4, with TRBD1 as a possible D gene (5 bases). The CDR3 consists of 14 residues. Germline V gene lookup returns CDR1 KGHSH and CDR2 LQKENI. V lost 5 bases and J 0 bases, leaving 7 bases between the germline ends.

This rearrangement joins TRBV2 to TRBJ2-7, with D perhaps TRBD1 (6 bases). The germline V gene has CDR1 SNHLY and CDR2 FYNNEI. The CDR3 runs 14 residues. Trimming cost V 6 bases and J 0 bases, with 12 bases left between them. This CDR3 is CASRNRDNSYEQYF. CDR3 bases: TGTGCCAGCAGAAATCGGGACAACTCCTACGAGCAGTACTTC.

The chain joins TRBV6-5 to TRBJ1-1, with D tentatively TRBD1 (5 bases). Trimming pared 0 bases from V and 6 bases from J, leaving 14 bases between. The CDR3 length is 15 residues. Germline-derived CDR1 and CDR2 are MNHEY and SVGAGI. DNA for the CDR3: TGTGCCAGCAGTTACTCTTCTGGGGGACGGCCTGAAGCTTTCTTT. This encodes CASSYSSGGRPEAFF.

This chain connects TRBV5-1 to TRBJ2-1; no definite D call. The length of the CDR3 is 16 residues. Germline lookup yields CDR1 SGHRS and CDR2 YFSETQ. The V end lost 1 base, the J end lost 1 base, and 12 bases lay between the germline ends. CDR3 amino acids: CASSLSGLNSYNEQFF. CDR3 DNA: TGCGCCAGCAGCTTGTCCGGGCTAAATTCCTACAATGAGCAGTTCTTC.

V is TRBV10-1 and J is TRBJ2-7; D gene unclear. Germline V lookup: CDR1 WNHNN, CDR2 SYGVQD (reference sequence). Deletions cut 4 bases from V and 6 bases from J, with 13 bases between. This CDR3 contains 13 residues. DNA of the CDR3: TGCGCCAGCAGTGCCGGAATGGATGGCGAGCAGTACTTC. Protein: CASSAGMDGEQYF.

This sequence joins TRBV5-1 and TRBJ2-2; either TRBD1 or TRBD2 may supply D (5 bases each). The germline CDR1 and CDR2 sequences are SGHRS and YFSETQ. The CDR3 consists of 15 residues. Trimming stripped 0 bases from V and 7 bases from J, with 13 bases between. The CDR3 here is CASSLGAGSLGELFF. The CDR3, as DNA: TGCGCCAGCAGCTTGGGGGCAGGGAGCCTCGGGGAGCTGTTTTTT.

Remarks on this clone: Other DNA variants within this sample encode the same CDR3. V and J are TRBV27 and TRBJ2-7, with 8 bases matching TRBD2. Germline CDR1 MNHEY, CDR2 SMNVEV (reference sequence). This CDR3 is 12 amino acids long. With 2 bases clipped from V and 6 bases from J, the junction kept 0 bases outside the gene matches. CDR3 sequence (DNA): TGTGCCAGCAGTTTACGGGGGGGCGAGCAGTACTTC. The encoded protein is CASSLRGGEQYF.

The chain is built from TRBV7-8 and TRBJ2-5; D ambiguous. The ends were cut back, 3 bases at V and 2 bases at J, with 7 bases in the middle. Germline CDR1 and CDR2: SGHVS and FQNEAQ. The CDR3 spans 13 residues. CDR3 sequence: CASSFGSQETQYF. The CDR3 nucleotides read TGTGCCAGCAGCTTTGGGTCTCAAGAGACCCAGTACTTC.

Here the CDR3 reads CASSPASESNTGELFF. The CDR3 DNA reads as TGTGCCAGCTCACCCGCTAGCGAGTCGAACACCGGGGAGCTGTTTTTT. The chain couples TRBV18 to TRBJ2-2; maybe TRBD2 (6 bases). Germline loops: CDR1 KGHSH, CDR2 LQKENI. The CDR3 is made up of 16 amino acids. V was clipped by 3 bases and J by 0 bases, with 11 bases between them.

This sequence joins TRBV28 and TRBJ1-5; D gene uncertain. Germline V gives CDR1 MDHEN, CDR2 SYDVKM. The CDR3 loop spans 12 amino acids. Trimming removed 6 bases at V and 4 bases at J, with 7 bases between. The CDR3 coding sequence is TGTGCCAGCAGGCGCCCGAATCAGCCCCAGCATTTT. Protein: CASRRPNQPQHF.

This clone is a singleton in its sample. This chain joins TRBV4-1 and TRBJ2-7; the match to TRBD2 covers 12 bases. V trimming: 3 bases; J trimming: 7 bases; junction bases outside the gene matches: 10. From germline, CDR1 is MGHRA and CDR2 YSYEKL. This CDR3 contains 16 residues. The CDR3 DNA reads TGCGCCAGCAGCCAGAAACGGACTAGCGGGACATATGAGCAGTACTTC. Its protein product is CASSQKRTSGTYEQYF.

This clone was seen a single time. Mismatch with germline at one junction end may stem from a read error. The gene calls are TRBV29-1 and TRBJ2-5; D remains unclear. The germline CDR1 and CDR2 sequences are SQVTM and ANQGSEA. This CDR3 contains 12 residues. Here the CDR3 reads CGVGLGQETQYF. For the CDR3, the DNA is TGCGGCGTGGGTTTGGGGCAAGAGACCCAGTACTTC.

The chain recombines TRBV2 with TRBJ2-7; TRBD2 matches 14 bases. The CDR3 is 14 amino acids. Trimming cost V 8 bases and J 3 bases; bases outside gene matches: 3. Per germline, CDR1 SNHLY and CDR2 FYNNEI. CDR3 protein: CASGGTSGSYEQYF. The CDR3 DNA is TGTGCCAGCGGGGGGACTAGCGGGAGCTACGAGCAGTACTTC. Variable domain in full (rest from reference TRBV2 and TRBJ2-7): EPEVTQTPSHQVTQMGQEVILRCVPISNHLYFYWYRQILGQKVEFLVSFYNNEISEKSEIFDDQFSVERPDGSNFTLKIRSTKLEDSAMYFCASGGTSGSYEQYFGPGTRLTVT.

The rearrangement uses TRBV11-3 and TRBJ1-1; TRBD1 matches 7 bases. This CDR3 has 14 residues. Unmatched junction bases numbered 10, after V lost 4 bases and J lost 8 bases. Germline CDR1 and CDR2: SGHNT and YENEEA. CDR3 bases: TGTGCCAGCAGCTCACAGGGGCCTCCGGCCGAAGCTTTCTTT. It codes for CASSSQGPPAEAFF.

This clone was picked up one time. The rearrangement links TRBV5-1 to TRBJ2-5; maybe TRBD2 (6 bases). Between the trimmed V and J ends, which lost 0 bases and 3 bases, there was a span of 15 bases. Germline V gene lookup returns CDR1 SGHRS and CDR2 YFSETQ. The CDR3 runs to 16 residues. The CDR3 DNA sequence: TGCGCCAGCAGCTTGGCCGCTGGGACTCCGAAAGAGACCCAGTACTTC. Its translation is CASSLAAGTPKETQYF.

V and J are TRBV29-1 and TRBJ2-6; no firm D call. CDR1 is SQVTM and CDR2 is ANQGSEA in the germline V gene. The ends were cut back, 6 bases at V and 0 bases at J, with 6 bases in the middle. CDR3 length: 13 residues. CDR3 loop: CSVQVSGANVLTF. CDR3 DNA: TGCAGCGTGCAGGTCTCTGGGGCCAACGTCCTGACTTTC. The whole variable domain, filled in from reference TRBV29-1 and TRBJ2-6, reads SAVISQKPSRDICQRGTSLTIQCQVDSQVTMMFWYRQQPGQSLTLIATANQGSEATYESGFVIDKFPISRPNLTFSTLTVSNMSPEDSSIYLCSVQVSGANVLTFGAGSRLTVL.

The J gene is TRBJ1-1, the V gene TRBV7-3, with 7 bases lining up with TRBD1. CDR1 SGHTA and CDR2 FQGTGA come from the germline V gene. Trimming removed 4 bases from V and 6 bases from J; junction bases left unmatched: 8. This CDR3 spans 14 amino acids. CDR3 nucleotide sequence: TGTGCCAGCAGCTACGGACAGGAAGGTGCTGAAGCTTTCTTT. This translates into CASSYGQEGAEAFF.

The chain is built from TRBV12-5 and TRBJ1-3; the D is unclear. The V end was cut by 0 bases, the J end by 5 bases, with 20 bases between. The CDR3 loop spans 18 amino acids. Germline CDR1 and CDR2: LGHNT and FRNRAP. The CDR3 DNA follows: TGTGCTAGTGGTTTGGTACAATTTGAATTCCCCTGGAGAAACACCATATATTTT. Translation gives CASGLVQFEFPWRNTIYF.

J is TRBJ2-7 and V is TRBV5-1, with D perhaps matching TRBD1 or TRBD2 (5 bases each). V was cut by 1 base and J by 2 bases, with 10 bases left in between. CDR1 is SGHRS and CDR2 is YFSETQ in the germline V gene. The CDR3 is 14 residues long. CDR3 sequence reads: CASSLRGRTYEQYF. As DNA, the CDR3 is TGCGCCAGCAGCTTGCGGGGCAGAACCTACGAGCAGTACTTC. Complete variable domain (other parts from reference TRBV5-1 and TRBJ2-7): KAGVTQTPRYLIKTRGQQVTLSCSPISGHRSVSWYQQTPGQGLQFLFEYFSETQRNKGNFPGRFSGRQFSNSRSEMNVSTLELGDSALYLCASSLRGRTYEQYFGPGTRLTVT.

The chain combines TRBV4-2 with TRBJ2-2; weak D call: TRBD2 (5 bases). The ends were cut back, 4 bases at V and 0 bases at J, with 15 bases in the middle. Germline values: CDR1 LGHNA, CDR2 YNFKEQ. This CDR3 contains 17 residues. Written as DNA, the CDR3 is TGTGCCAGCAGCCCCTTGTGGGAGACAACGAACACCGGGGAGCTGTTTTTT. The encoded protein is CASSPLWETTNTGELFF.

This clone was seen a single time. The chain combines TRBV9 with TRBJ2-3; D is perhaps TRBD2 (6 bases). The CDR3 has 18 amino acids. Trimming removed 2 bases at V and 0 bases at J, with 19 bases between. Germline V gene lookup returns CDR1 SGDLS and CDR2 YYNGEE. This CDR3 reads CASSVGGAQKPSTDTQYF. The CDR3 DNA follows: TGTGCCAGCAGCGTTGGCGGGGCCCAGAAGCCTAGCACAGATACGCAGTATTTT. The whole variable domain, filled in from reference TRBV9 and TRBJ2-3, reads DSGVTQTPKHLITATGQRVTLRCSPRSGDLSVYWYQQSLDQGLQFLIQYYNGEERAKGNILERFSAQQFPDLHSELNLSSLELGDSALYFCASSVGGAQKPSTDTQYFGPGTRLTVL.

The chain uses TRBV18 and TRBJ2-6, with D possibly matching TRBD1 (5 bases). The V and J ends lost 6 bases and 0 bases respectively, with 12 bases between them. The CDR3 loop spans 16 amino acids. From germline, CDR1 is KGHSH and CDR2 LQKENI. The CDR3 region has the DNA TGTGCCAGCTCGCCTAAACAGGACTCTGGGGCCAACGTCCTGACTTTC. Its translation is CASSPKQDSGANVLTF.

Details on this clone: Additional DNA sequences in this sample encode the identical CDR3. V gene TRBV29-1 combines with J gene TRBJ2-5; TRBD1 agrees at 8 bases. Germline-derived CDR1 and CDR2 are SQVTM and ANQGSEA. The length of the CDR3 is 12 residues. V trimming: 8 bases; J trimming: 1 base; junction bases outside the gene matches: 3. DNA for the CDR3: TGCAGCTCAGGACAGGGCCAAGAGACCCAGTACTTC. Its protein product is CSSGQGQETQYF.

The chain uses TRBV11-2 and TRBJ1-4, with 8 bases matching TRBD1. CDR1 SGHAT and CDR2 FQNNGV come from the germline V gene. The CDR3 is 14 amino acids. The junction had 7 bases not matched to a gene; V was cut back by 6 bases and J by 7 bases. The CDR3, as DNA: TGTGCCAGCAGGGCACAGGGGGTGGGTGAAAAACTGTTTTTT. This gives the protein CASRAQGVGEKLFF. Complete variable domain (other parts from reference TRBV11-2 and TRBJ1-4): EAGVAQSPRYKIIEKRQSVAFWCNPISGHATLYWYQQILGQGPKLLIQFQNNGVVDDSQLPKDRFSAERLKGVDSTLKIQPAKLEDSAVYLCASRAQGVGEKLFFGSGTQLSVL.

The chain carries TRBV30 and TRBJ1-3; D gene ambiguous. Germline values: CDR1 GTSNPN, CDR2 SVGIG (reference sequence). The V gene lost 1 base and the J gene lost 0 bases, with 7 bases spanning the gap. This CDR3 has 14 residues. The CDR3 sequence is CAWSGGLSGNTIYF. CDR3 nucleotide sequence: TGTGCCTGGAGTGGCGGGCTCTCTGGAAACACCATATATTTT.

The rearrangement joins TRBV5-8 to TRBJ1-5; D remains unclear. Germline V gene data show CDR1 as SGHTS and CDR2 as YDEGEE. The V and J ends lost 6 bases and 3 bases respectively, with 16 bases between them. The CDR3 consists of 15 residues. CDR3 bases: TGTGCCAGCAACATGAACCCGGGGTCCAATCAGCCCCAGCATTTT. This sequence encodes CASNMNPGSNQPQHF.

The chain uses TRBV5-4 and TRBJ2-7; 13 positions match TRBD2. The CDR3 is 15 amino acids. Germline V gene sequence: CDR1 SGHNT, CDR2 YYREEE (reference sequence). V lost 5 bases, J lost 3 bases, and 5 bases stayed unmatched. The CDR3 loop is CASRPWTSGSYEQYF. The CDR3 coding sequence is TGTGCCAGCAGACCTTGGACTAGCGGGAGCTACGAGCAGTACTTC.

The chain combines TRBV11-2 with TRBJ2-7; D may be TRBD2 (6 bases). The V end was cut by 0 bases, the J end by 2 bases, with 14 bases between. In germline, CDR1 is SGHAT, CDR2 FQNNGV. This CDR3 has 16 residues. CDR3 DNA sequence: TGTGCCAGCAGCTTAGAATGGCCTAGCGAAACCTACGAGCAGTACTTC. Translation: CASSLEWPSETYEQYF. The full variable domain, in which reference TRBV11-2 and TRBJ2-7 provide the parts outside the CDR3, is EAGVAQSPRYKIIEKRQSVAFWCNPISGHATLYWYQQILGQGPKLLIQFQNNGVVDDSQLPKDRFSAERLKGVDSTLKIQPAKLEDSAVYLCASSLEWPSETYEQYFGPGTRLTVT.

Written as DNA, the CDR3 is TGTGCCAGCTCACCACAACGGGCAGGGGAAAATGAAAAACTGTTTTTT. It specifies CASSPQRAGENEKLFF. This chain uses TRBV18 with TRBJ1-4; a possible D gene is TRBD1 (6 bases). Germline V lookup: CDR1 KGHSH, CDR2 LQKENI. V lost 1 base to trimming and J lost 5 bases, with 14 bases between them. This CDR3 comprises 16 residues.

The genes are TRBV6-1 and TRBJ1-5; D remains ambiguous. Germline V lookup: CDR1 MNHNS, CDR2 SASEGT. This CDR3 has 13 amino acids. Trimming left V 5 bases short and J 3 bases short, with 8 bases between. The DNA for the CDR3 is TGTGCCAGCAGTACCGCCCTCAATCAGCCCCAGCATTTT. Translating gives CASSTALNQPQHF.

The chain has TRBV7-7 and TRBJ2-1; D not resolved. Germline CDR1 and CDR2: SSHAT and FNYEAQ (reference sequence). This CDR3 has 14 amino acids. V lost 3 bases and J lost 6, with 12 bases in between. The CDR3 is CASSFDLRSNEQFF. The CDR3 DNA reads TGTGCCAGCAGCTTCGATTTGCGGAGCAATGAGCAGTTCTTC. Supplemented by reference TRBV7-7 and TRBJ2-1, the full variable domain reads GAGVSQSPRYKVTKRGQDVTLRCDPISSHATLYWYQQALGQGPEFLTYFNYEAQPDKSGLPSDRFSAERPEGSISTLTIQRTEQRDSAMYRCASSFDLRSNEQFFGPGTRLTVL.

This rearrangement joins TRBV7-3 to TRBJ2-3, with D hard to call. Per the germline V gene, CDR1 is SGHTA and CDR2 is FQGTGA. The CDR3 loop spans 13 amino acids. Trimming stripped 3 bases from V and 7 bases from J, with 11 bases between. The DNA of the CDR3 is TGTGCCAGCAGCTTCCCTGGGGTTAATACGCAGTATTTT. Translation gives CASSFPGVNTQYF.